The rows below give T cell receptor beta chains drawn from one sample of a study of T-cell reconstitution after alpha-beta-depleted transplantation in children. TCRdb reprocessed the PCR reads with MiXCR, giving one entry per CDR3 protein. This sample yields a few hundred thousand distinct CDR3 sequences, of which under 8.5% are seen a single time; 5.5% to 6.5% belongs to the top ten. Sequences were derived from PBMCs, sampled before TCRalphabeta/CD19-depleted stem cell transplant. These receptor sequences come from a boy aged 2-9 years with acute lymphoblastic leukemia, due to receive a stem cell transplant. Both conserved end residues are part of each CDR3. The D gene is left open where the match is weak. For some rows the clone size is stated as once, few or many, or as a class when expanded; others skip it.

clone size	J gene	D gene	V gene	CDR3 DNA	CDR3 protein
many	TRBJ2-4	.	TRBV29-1	TGCAGCGCCTCTCCGGGCACAGCAATAAACATTCAGTACTTC	CSASPGTAINIQYF
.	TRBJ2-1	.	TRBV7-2	TGTGCCAGCAGCTTTAACAGGGCGGGTGAGCAGTTCTTC	CASSFNRAGEQFF
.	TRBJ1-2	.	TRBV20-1	TGCAGTGCTATAGATACCAACTATGGCTACACCTTC	CSAIDTNYGYTF
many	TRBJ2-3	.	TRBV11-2	TGTGCCAGCAGCCCCCGGGCAGATACGCAGTATTTT	CASSPRADTQYF
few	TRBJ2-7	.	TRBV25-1	TGTGCCAGCAGTGAGTCTGATGGGAGGTACGAGCAGTACTTC	CASSESDGRYEQYF
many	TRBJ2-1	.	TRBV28	TGTGCCAGCGAGGAGGGAAACAATGAGCAGTTCTTC	CASEEGNNEQFF
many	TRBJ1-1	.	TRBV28	TGTGCCAGTACAGAGGGGCTGGGCACTGAAGCTTTCTTT	CASTEGLGTEAFF
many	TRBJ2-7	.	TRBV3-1	TGTGCCAGCAGTCTGGACAGCTTTGGCTACGAGCAGTACTTC	CASSLDSFGYEQYF
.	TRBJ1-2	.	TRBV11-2	TGTGCCAGCAGCTTAGAGACAGGAATTAACTATGGCTACACCTTC	CASSLETGINYGYTF
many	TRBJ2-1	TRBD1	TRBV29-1	TGCAGCGCCGGACAGGGTATTTCCAATGAGCAGTTCTTC	CSAGQGISNEQFF
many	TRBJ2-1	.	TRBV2	TGTGCCAGCAGTGAAAGGATAGACGGAATCACCTACAATGAGCAGTTCTTC	CASSERIDGITYNEQFF
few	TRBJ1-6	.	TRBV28	TGTGCCAGCATCCTGGGAGGTACCGGGAATTCACCCCTCCACTTT	CASILGGTGNSPLHF
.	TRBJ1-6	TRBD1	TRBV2	TGTGCCAGCAAGGTCTTTTCGGGACAGAACTCCTATAATTCACCCCTCCACTTT	CASKVFSGQNSYNSPLHF
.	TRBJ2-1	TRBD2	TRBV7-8	TGTGCCAGCATTGCGGGAGGAGCTAATGAGCAGTTCTTC	CASIAGGANEQFF
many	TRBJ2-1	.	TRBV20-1	TGCAGTGCTAGAAACTCCGGGACTTGGAACAATGAGCAGTTCTTC	CSARNSGTWNNEQFF
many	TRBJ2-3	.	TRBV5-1	TGCGCCAGCAGCTTGACCGGGGTTAGCACAGATACGCAGTATTTT	CASSLTGVSTDTQYF
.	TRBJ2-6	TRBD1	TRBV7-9	TGTGCCAGCAGCCGTGGAATACAGGGGGCTGGGGCCAACGTCCTGACTTTC	CASSRGIQGAGANVLTF
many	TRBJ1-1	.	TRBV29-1	TGCAGCGTCCATAACACTGAAGCTTTCTTT	CSVHNTEAFF
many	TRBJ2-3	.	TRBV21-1	TGTGCCAGTACTGGGGACAGGGGCCTCCCCCCCACAGATACGCAGTATTTT	CASTGDRGLPPTDTQYF
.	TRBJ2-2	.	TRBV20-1	TGCAGTGCTAGAGGGCAAAACAGGGTTGGGGGCGGGGAGCTGTTTTTT	CSARGQNRVGGGELFF
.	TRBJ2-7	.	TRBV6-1	TGTGCCAGCCGGGGTCTAGCTACCTACGAGCAGTACTTC	CASRGLATYEQYF
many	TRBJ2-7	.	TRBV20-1	TGCAGTGCGGGGGGACCTTACAGCGGCGAGCAGTACTTC	CSAGGPYSGEQYF